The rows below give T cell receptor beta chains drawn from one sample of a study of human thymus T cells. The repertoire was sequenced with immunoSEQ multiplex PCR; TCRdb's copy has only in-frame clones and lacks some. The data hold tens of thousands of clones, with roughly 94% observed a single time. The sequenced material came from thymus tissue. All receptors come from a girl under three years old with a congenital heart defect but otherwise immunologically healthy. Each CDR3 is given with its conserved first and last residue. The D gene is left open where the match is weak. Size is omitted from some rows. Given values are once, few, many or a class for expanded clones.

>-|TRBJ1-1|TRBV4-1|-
TGCGCCAGCAGCCAAGAGGGTTACGACACTGAAGCTTTCTTT
CASSQEGYDTEAFF
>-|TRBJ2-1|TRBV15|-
TGTGCCACCAGCACCTCTAGTTATATCGATGAGCAGTTCTTC
CATSTSSYIDEQFF
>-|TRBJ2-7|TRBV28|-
TGTGCCAGCAGTTTACGCCCGGGACCCCCTGGCGAGCAGTACTTC
CASSLRPGPPGEQYF
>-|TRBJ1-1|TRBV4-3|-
TGCGCCAGCAGCCAAGATCGAGGTCCTCCCAAGGAGAAGACCACTGAAGCTTTCTTT
CASSQDRGPPKEKTTEAFF
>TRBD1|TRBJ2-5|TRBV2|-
TGTGCCAGCAGTGAAATAGATGTAGGGACAGGGGGATGCGAGACCCAGTACTTC
CASSEIDVGTGGCETQYF
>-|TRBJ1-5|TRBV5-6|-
TGTGCCAGCAGCTCTACCGGGACGGAATCTAATCAGCCCCAGCATTTT
CASSSTGTESNQPQHF
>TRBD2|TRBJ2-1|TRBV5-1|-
TGCGCCAGCAGCTTGTCCGCGCCCCCGTGGACTAGCCCCAATGAGCAGTTCTTC
CASSLSAPPWTSPNEQFF
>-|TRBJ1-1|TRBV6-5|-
TGTGCCAGCAGCTACACGGGGACCGATTGGGGAGCTGAAGCTTTCTTT
CASSYTGTDWGAEAFF
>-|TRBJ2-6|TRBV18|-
TGTGCCAGCTCACCAAGTCTAGTGACAGGAGACTCTGGGGCCAACGTCCTGACTTTC
CASSPSLVTGDSGANVLTF
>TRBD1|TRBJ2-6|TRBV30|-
TGTGCCTGGAGTGGGACAGGGGAATCGACTGGGGCCAACGTCCTGACTTTC
CAWSGTGESTGANVLTF
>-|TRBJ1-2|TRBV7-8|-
TGTGCCAGCAGCTTAATAAAGGGCTATGGCTACACCTTC
CASSLIKGYGYTF
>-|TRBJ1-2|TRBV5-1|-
TGCGCCAGCAGCCCTCGAGTCGGCTATGGCTACACCTTC
CASSPRVGYGYTF
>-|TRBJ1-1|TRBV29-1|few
TGCAGCGTTGGAGGCAGGGCGAACCCTGAAGCTTTCTTT
CSVGGRANPEAFF
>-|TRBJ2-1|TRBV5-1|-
TGCGCCAGCAGCTCCGCCGCCGGGACCCCTTACAATGAGCAGTTCTTC
CASSSAAGTPYNEQFF